Sequencing of this TCR beta chain was carried out in a study of high-grade serous ovarian cancer treatment subgroups. Points from the study as a whole: Repertoire analysis covered CDR3 alone, not CDR1 or CDR2. Repertoire similarity ranged about 0.095 to 0.79 between tumors of one patient. These tumor repertoires lack spatial information from bulk sequencing.

The tumor samples were collected prior to definitive surgery or chemotherapy. Germline V CDR1 and CDR2: GTSNPN, SVGIG (reference sequence). The CDR3 has 12 amino acids. V shed 4 bases and J shed 8 bases, with 12 bases lying between them. This clone was observed a single time. What it recognizes is unknown. Clones were read by immunoSEQ multiplex PCR, and TCRdb kept only the in-frame ones, dropping some. The data hold 5,500 to 7,500 clones, with around 75% observed a single time. This clonotype was obtained from a human donor with high-grade serous ovarian cancer. This chain links TRBV30 with TRBJ2-1; TRBD1 might be the D (6 bases). The sequenced sample consisted of tumor tissue. This CDR3 reads CAWTGVSHEQFF. Written as DNA, the CDR3 is TGTGCCTGGACAGGGGTTAGCCATGAGCAGTTCTTC.